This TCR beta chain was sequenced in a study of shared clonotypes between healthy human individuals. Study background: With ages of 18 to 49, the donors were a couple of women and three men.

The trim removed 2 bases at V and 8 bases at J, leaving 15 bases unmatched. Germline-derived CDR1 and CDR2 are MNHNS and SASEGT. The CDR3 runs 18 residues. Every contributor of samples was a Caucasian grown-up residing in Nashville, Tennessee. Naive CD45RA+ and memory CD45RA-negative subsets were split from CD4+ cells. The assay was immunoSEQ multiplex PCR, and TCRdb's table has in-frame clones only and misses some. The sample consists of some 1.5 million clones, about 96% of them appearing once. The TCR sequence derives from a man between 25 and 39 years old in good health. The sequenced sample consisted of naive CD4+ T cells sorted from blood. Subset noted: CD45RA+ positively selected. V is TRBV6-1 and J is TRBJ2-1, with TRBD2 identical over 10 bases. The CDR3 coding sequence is TGTGCCAGCAGTGAAATCCCAAAGTCTAGCGGGAGAGGCGATGAGCAGTTCTTC. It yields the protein CASSEIPKSSGRGDEQFF.